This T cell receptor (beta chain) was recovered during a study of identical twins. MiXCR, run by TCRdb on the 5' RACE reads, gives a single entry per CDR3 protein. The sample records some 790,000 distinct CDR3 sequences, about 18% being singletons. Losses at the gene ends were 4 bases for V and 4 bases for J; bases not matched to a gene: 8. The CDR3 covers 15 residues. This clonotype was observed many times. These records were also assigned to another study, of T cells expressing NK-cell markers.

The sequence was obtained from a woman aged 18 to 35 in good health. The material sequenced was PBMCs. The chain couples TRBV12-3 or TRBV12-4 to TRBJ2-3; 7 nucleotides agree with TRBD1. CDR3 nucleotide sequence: TGTGCCAGCAGTTCCTACAGGGGTAGGCCAGATACGCAGTATTTT. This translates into CASSSYRGRPDTQYF.